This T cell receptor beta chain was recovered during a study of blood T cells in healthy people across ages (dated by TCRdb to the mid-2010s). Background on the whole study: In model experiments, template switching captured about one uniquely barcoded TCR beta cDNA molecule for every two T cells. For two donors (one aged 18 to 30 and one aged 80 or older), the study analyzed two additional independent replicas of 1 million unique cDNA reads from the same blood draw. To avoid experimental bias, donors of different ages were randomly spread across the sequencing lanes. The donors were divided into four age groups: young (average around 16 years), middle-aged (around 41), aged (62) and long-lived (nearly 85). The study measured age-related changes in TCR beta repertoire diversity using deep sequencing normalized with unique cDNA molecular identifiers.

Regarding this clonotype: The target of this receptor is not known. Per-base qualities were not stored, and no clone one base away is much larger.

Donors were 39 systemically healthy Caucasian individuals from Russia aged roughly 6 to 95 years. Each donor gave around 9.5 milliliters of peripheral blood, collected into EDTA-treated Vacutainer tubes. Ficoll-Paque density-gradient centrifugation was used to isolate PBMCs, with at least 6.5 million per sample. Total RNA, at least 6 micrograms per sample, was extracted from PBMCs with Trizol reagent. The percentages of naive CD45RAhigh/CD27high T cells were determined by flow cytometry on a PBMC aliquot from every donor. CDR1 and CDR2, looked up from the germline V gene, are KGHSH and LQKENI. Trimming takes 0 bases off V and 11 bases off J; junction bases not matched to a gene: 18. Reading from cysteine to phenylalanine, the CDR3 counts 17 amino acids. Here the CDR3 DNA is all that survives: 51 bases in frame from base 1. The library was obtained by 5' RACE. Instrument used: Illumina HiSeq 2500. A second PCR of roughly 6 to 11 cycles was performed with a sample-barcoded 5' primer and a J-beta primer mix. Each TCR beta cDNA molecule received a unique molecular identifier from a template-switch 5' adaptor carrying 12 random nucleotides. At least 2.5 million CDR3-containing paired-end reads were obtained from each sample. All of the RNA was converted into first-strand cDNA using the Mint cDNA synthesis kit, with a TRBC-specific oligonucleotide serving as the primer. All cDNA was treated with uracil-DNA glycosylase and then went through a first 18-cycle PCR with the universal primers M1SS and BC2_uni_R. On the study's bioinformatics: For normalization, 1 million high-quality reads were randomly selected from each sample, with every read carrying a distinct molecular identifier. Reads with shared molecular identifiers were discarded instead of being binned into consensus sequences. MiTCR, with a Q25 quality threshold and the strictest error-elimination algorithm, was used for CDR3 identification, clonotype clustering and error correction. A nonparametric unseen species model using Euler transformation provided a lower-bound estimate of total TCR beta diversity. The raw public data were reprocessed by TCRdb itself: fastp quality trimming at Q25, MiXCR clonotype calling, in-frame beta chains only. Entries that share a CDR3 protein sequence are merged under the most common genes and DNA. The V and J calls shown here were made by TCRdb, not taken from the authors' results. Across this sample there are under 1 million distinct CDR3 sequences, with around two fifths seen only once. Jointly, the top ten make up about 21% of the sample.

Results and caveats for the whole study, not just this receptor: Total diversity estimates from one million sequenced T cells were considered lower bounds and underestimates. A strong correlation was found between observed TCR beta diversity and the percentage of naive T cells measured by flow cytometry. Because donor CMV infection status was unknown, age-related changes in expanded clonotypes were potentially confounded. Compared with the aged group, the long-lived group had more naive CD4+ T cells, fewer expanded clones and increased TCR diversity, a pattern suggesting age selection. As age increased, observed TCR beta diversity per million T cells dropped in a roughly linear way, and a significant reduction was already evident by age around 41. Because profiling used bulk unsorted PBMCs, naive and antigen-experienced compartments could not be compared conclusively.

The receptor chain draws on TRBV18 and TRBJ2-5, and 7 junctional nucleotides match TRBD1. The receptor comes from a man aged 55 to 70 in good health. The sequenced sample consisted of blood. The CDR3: CASSPPGTVTPYNEQYF. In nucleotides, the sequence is TGTGCCAGCTCACCACCCGGGACAGTCACCCCCTACAATGAGCAGTACTTC.